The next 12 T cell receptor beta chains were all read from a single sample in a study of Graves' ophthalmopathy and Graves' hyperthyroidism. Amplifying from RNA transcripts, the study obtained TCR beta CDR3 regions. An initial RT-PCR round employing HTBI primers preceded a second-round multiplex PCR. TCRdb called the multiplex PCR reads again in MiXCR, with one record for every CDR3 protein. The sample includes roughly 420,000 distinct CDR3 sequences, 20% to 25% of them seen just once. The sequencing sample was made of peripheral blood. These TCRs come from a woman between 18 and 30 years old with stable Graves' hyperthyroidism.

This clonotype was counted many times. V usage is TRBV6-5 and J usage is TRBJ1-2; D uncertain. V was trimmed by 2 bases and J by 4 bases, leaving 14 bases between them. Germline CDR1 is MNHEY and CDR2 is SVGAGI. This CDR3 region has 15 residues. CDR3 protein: CASSYGGPRGYGYTF. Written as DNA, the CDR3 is TGTGCCAGCAGTTACGGAGGGCCCCGAGGCTATGGCTACACCTTC.

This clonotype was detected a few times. CDR3 region: CASSLDPITEAFF. CDR3 sequence (DNA): TGTGCCAGCTCCCTTGACCCAATCACTGAAGCTTTCTTT. The V gene is TRBV18, the J gene TRBJ1-1; D remains unclear. CDR3 length: 13 amino acids. Trimming took off 6 bases at V and 4 bases at J, with 12 bases between the two ends. Germline CDR1 reads KGHSH; CDR2 reads LQKENI.

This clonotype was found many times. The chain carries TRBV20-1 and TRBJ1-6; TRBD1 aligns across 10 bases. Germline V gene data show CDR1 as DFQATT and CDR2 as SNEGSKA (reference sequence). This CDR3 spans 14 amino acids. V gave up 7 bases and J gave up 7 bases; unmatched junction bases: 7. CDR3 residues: CSVGDRGTNSPLHF. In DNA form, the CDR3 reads TGCAGTGTGGGGGACAGGGGAACGAATTCACCCCTCCACTTT.

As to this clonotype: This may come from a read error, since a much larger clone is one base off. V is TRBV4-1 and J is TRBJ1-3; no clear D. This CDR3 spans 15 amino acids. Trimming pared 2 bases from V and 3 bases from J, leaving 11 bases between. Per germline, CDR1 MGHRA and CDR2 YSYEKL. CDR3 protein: CASSQPSADGNTIYF. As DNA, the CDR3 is TGCGCCAGCAGCCAACCGTCAGCCGATGGAAACACCATATATTTT.

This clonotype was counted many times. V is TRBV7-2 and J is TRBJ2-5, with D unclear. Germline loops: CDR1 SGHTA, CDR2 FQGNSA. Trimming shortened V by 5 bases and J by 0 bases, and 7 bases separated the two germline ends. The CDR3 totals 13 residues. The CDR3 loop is CASSPSYQETQYF. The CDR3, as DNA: TGTGCCAGCAGCCCATCTTACCAAGAGACCCAGTACTTC.

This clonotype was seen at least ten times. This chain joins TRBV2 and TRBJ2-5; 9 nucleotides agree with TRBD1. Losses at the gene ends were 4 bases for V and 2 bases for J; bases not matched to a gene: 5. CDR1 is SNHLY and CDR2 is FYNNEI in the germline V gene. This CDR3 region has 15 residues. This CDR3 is CASSADRGRQETQYF. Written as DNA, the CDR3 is TGTGCCAGCAGTGCGGACAGGGGCCGACAAGAGACCCAGTACTTC.

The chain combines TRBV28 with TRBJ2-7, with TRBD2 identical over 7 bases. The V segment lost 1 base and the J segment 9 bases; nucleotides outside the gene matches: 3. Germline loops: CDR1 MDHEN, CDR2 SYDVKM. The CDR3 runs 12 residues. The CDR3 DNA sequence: TGTGCCAGCAGTTTATTCTCGGGGGGGCAGTACTTC. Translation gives CASSLFSGGQYF.

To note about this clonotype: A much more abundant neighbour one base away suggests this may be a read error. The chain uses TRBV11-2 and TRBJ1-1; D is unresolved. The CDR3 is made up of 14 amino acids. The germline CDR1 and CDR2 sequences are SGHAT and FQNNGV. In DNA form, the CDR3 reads TGTGCCAGCAGCCCCGCAGGAGGTCACACTGAAGCTTGCTTT. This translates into CASSPAGGHTEACF. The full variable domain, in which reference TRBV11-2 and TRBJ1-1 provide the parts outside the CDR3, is EAGVAQSPRYKIIEKRQSVAFWCNPISGHATLYWYQQILGQGPKLLIQFQNNGVVDDSQLPKDRFSAERLKGVDSTLKIQPAKLEDSAVYLCASSPAGGHTEACFGQGTRLTVV.

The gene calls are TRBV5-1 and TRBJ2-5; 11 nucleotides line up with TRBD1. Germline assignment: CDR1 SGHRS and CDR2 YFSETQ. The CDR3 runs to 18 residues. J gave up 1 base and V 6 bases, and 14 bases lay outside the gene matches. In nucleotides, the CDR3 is TGCGCCAGCAATCCGTTCATGGACAGGGGGCGAAGCCAAGAGACCCAGTACTTC. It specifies CASNPFMDRGRSQETQYF.

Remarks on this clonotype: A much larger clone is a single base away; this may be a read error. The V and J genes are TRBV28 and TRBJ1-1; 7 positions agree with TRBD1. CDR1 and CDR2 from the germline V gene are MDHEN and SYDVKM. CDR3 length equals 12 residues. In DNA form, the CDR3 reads TGTGCCAGCCTAGACAGGGCCACTGAAGCTTGCTTT. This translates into CASLDRATEACF.

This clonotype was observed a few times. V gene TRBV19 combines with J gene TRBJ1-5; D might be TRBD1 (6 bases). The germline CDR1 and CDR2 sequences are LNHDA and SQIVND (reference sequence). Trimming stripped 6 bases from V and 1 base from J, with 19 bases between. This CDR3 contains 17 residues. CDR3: CASRRIFRGPSNQPQHF. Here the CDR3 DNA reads TGTGCCAGTAGACGTATATTTCGGGGGCCGAGCAATCAGCCCCAGCATTTT.

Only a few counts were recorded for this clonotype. CDR3 sequence reads: CAAASETVGTLNTEAFF. CDR3 in DNA: TGTGCCGCCGCTAGCGAGACAGTGGGCACCCTGAACACTGAAGCTTTCTTT. The chain recombines TRBV6-7 with TRBJ1-1; tentative D call: TRBD1 (5 bases). TRBV6-7 belongs to the ORF category, with a function that is uncertain. This CDR3 is built from 17 residues. The ends were cut back, 11 bases at V and 0 bases at J, with 25 bases in the middle.